This T cell receptor beta chain was obtained from a study of blood T cell repertoires in COVID-19. With 4 bases clipped from V and 3 bases from J, the junction kept 14 bases outside the gene matches. The CDR3 has 17 residues. Germline CDR1 MGHRA, CDR2 YSYEKL. Repertoires were generated with immunoSEQ multiplex PCR, while TCRdb's copy carries only in-frame clones and drops some. The data hold 70,000 or so clones, with 87% observed a single time. The source of this sequence is a woman in her 50s with acute or convalescent COVID-19. The sequenced material came from peripheral blood. The chain links TRBV4-1 to TRBJ2-7; TRBD2 matches at 8 bases. DNA for the CDR3: TGCGCCAGCAGCCCAGCGTTTGTTCAAACTAGCGGCTACGAGCAGTACTTC. As protein: CASSPAFVQTSGYEQYF.